The 10 T cell receptor beta chains in this list originate from one sample, sequenced in a study of CD4+ T cells in melanoma. The data were produced by immunoSEQ multiplex PCR, yet TCRdb's version contains in-frame clones alone and is incomplete. The sample carries 55,000 or so clones, roughly two thirds recorded once. Sequencing input: tumor tissue. These receptors came from a human donor with melanoma.

This clone was recorded many times. This chain joins TRBV5-1 and TRBJ1-1; TRBD1 aligns across 11 bases. Germline CDR1 reads SGHRS; CDR2 reads YFSETQ. Trimming at V came to 4 bases and at J to 7 bases, leaving 6 bases not matched to a gene. The CDR3 runs 14 residues. The CDR3 DNA sequence: TGCGCCAGCAGCCCCGGTGGGACAGGGGGTGAAGCTTTCTTT. It translates to CASSPGGTGGEAFF.

V gene TRBV7-6 combines with J gene TRBJ2-3; D remains ambiguous. Trimming pared 1 base from V and 1 base from J, leaving 9 bases between. CDR3 length: 15 residues. Germline-derived CDR1 and CDR2 are SGHVS and FNYEAQ. Here the CDR3 reads CASSLEGFGTDTQYF. In DNA, the CDR3 is TGTGCCAGCAGCTTAGAAGGGTTCGGCACAGATACGCAGTATTTT.

This clone came up once. V gene TRBV13 combines with J gene TRBJ2-1; 10 bases agree with TRBD2. The germline V gene has CDR1 PRHDT and CDR2 FYEKMQ (reference sequence). The junction had 10 bases not matched to a gene; V was cut back by 6 bases and J by 5 bases. This CDR3 spans 16 amino acids. In nucleotides, the CDR3 is TGTGCCAGCAGTCCCCCCCTAGCGGGAGAACACAATGAGCAGTTCTTC. It specifies CASSPPLAGEHNEQFF.

The rearrangement uses TRBV4-3 and TRBJ2-1; D might be TRBD1 (5 bases). Germline V gene lookup returns CDR1 LGHNA and CDR2 YSLEER. Trimming stripped 0 bases from V and 7 bases from J, with 10 bases between. The length of the CDR3 is 14 residues. CDR3 nucleotide sequence: TGCGCCAGCAGCCAAGATTCAGGGTCTAATGAGCAGTTCTTC. It is translated as CASSQDSGSNEQFF.

This clone showed up just a few times. V and J are TRBV6-5 and TRBJ1-3; D is undetermined. The CDR3 runs to 16 residues. V lost 0 bases and J 0 bases, leaving 9 bases between the germline ends. The germline gives CDR1 MNHEY, CDR2 SVGAGI. CDR3 in amino acids: CASSYSIQSSGNTIYF. As DNA, the CDR3 is TGTGCCAGCAGTTACTCGATACAGAGCTCTGGAAACACCATATATTTT.

J is TRBJ1-1 and V is TRBV30, with D hard to call. With 2 bases removed from V and 8 bases from J, the gap between germline ends came to 15 bases. In germline, CDR1 is GTSNPN, CDR2 SVGIG (reference sequence). This CDR3 is 13 amino acids long. This chain's CDR3 is CAWSWTEELEAFF. Written as DNA, the CDR3 is TGTGCCTGGAGTTGGACTGAGGAGTTGGAAGCTTTCTTT.

The chain couples TRBV5-6 to TRBJ1-2; 9 nucleotides match TRBD1. V gave up 0 bases and J gave up 8 bases; unmatched junction bases: 2. This CDR3 has 13 residues. Germline lookup yields CDR1 SGHDT and CDR2 YYEEEE. The CDR3 protein is CASSLGTGEGYTF. The CDR3 DNA is TGTGCCAGCAGCTTGGGGACAGGGGAAGGCTACACCTTC.

The gene calls are TRBV4-1 and TRBJ2-2; no reliable D call. Trimming stripped 5 bases from V and 1 base from J, with 14 bases between. The germline gives CDR1 MGHRA, CDR2 YSYEKL. This CDR3 has 16 residues. For the CDR3, the DNA is TGCGCCAGCAGCATCCTCCCGGCCGGGAACACCGGGGAGCTGTTTTTT. Translated, it gives CASSILPAGNTGELFF.

This chain links TRBV15 with TRBJ1-2; 9 bases are shared with TRBD1. Germline V CDR1 and CDR2: LNHNV, YYDKDF (reference sequence). This CDR3 contains 13 residues. With V trimmed by 9 bases and J by 6 bases, 8 bases remained unmatched. Here the CDR3 reads CATGQGLSDGYTF. The CDR3 coding sequence is TGTGCCACTGGACAGGGGCTAAGTGATGGCTACACCTTC.

The genes are TRBV18 and TRBJ2-4; 8 bases are shared with TRBD1. This CDR3 is 14 amino acids long. With 5 bases clipped from V and 12 bases from J, the junction kept 12 bases outside the gene matches. Looked up from germline, CDR1 is KGHSH and CDR2 is LQKENI. As DNA, the CDR3 is TGTGCCAGCTCATCGACAGGGGTGGACGATGATCAGTACTTC. Translated: CASSSTGVDDDQYF.